Described below is a single T cell receptor (beta chain) sequence and its context. Its antigen remains unidentified. The sample comes from a study of cytomegalovirus exposure and HLA in healthy donors. Study outcomes and limitations: Most of the TCR beta V segments (in an earlier analysis) were productive either about 90% or about 30% of the time. TRBV6-2, TRBV6-3 and some other V segments were excluded as indistinguishable. The study designated 164 TCR beta chains cytomegalovirus-associated.

The PCR contained 60 Vbeta and 13 Jbeta primers. Under the authors' procedure: Roughly 10 million shared chains were among 65 million to 85 million unique TCR beta chains counted in a later analysis. This table comes from immunoSEQ multiplex PCR, and its TCRdb copy is limited to in-frame clones, with some not included. V, J and clone size derive from that table, while D and trimming were established from the DNA sequence. The table shows approximately 110,000 clones, with about three quarters occurring only once. After removal of 2 bases from V and 2 bases from J, the junction contained 8 bases not matched to a gene. The CDR3 is 17 amino acids. CDR1 is SEHNR, CDR2 FQNEAQ, per germline (reference sequence).

The sequenced material came from PBMCs. The receptor comes from an older woman in good health and CMV-seropositive. The V gene is TRBV7-9, the J gene TRBJ2-3, with 9 bases that match TRBD2. CDR3 sequence: CASSLRSGLASTDTQYF. CDR3 coding DNA: TGTGCCAGCAGCTTACGATCCGGACTAGCGTCCACAGATACGCAGTATTTT.